The T cell receptor beta chain under discussion was sequenced for a study of blood T cell repertoires in COVID-19. V was pared by 4 bases and J by 2 bases, with 14 bases between. Germline V CDR1 and CDR2: SGHAT, FQNNGV. The CDR3 is made up of 16 amino acids. Generated by immunoSEQ multiplex PCR, the TCRdb table keeps only in-frame clones and is missing some. Of approximately 150,000 clones listed, approximately 86% are singletons. The sequenced sample consisted of peripheral blood. V and J are TRBV11-2 and TRBJ2-2; D ambiguous. This clonotype originated in a woman aged 80 or over with COVID-19, enrolled during active disease. This chain's CDR3 is CASSSHTLGNTGELFF. DNA for the CDR3: TGTGCCAGCAGCTCCCACACTCTAGGAAACACCGGGGAGCTGTTTTTT.